The 18 T cell receptor beta chains below were found in one sample sequenced in a study of blood T cell repertoires in COVID-19. Repertoires were generated with immunoSEQ multiplex PCR, while TCRdb's copy carries only in-frame clones and drops some. This sample yields about 210,000 clones, of which about 76% are seen a single time; about 8.9% belongs to the top ten. Sequenced material: PBMCs or T cells enriched from blood (not recorded which). Receptor source: a woman aged 50 to 65 with acute COVID-19.

The chain combines TRBV15 with TRBJ1-2; 10 bases map to TRBD1. This CDR3 contains 16 residues. Germline V CDR1 and CDR2: LNHNV, YYDKDF (reference sequence). V lost 0 bases to trimming and J lost 3 bases; unmatched junction nucleotides: 4. CDR3 in amino acids: CATSRDPTGGYYGYTF. The CDR3 region has the DNA TGTGCCACCAGCAGAGATCCGACAGGGGGCTACTATGGCTACACCTTC.

Notes on this clone: Sequence at one end of the junction differs from germline and may be a read error. The V gene is TRBV7-2, the J gene TRBJ1-5; D not certain. Germline CDR1 reads SGHTA; CDR2 reads FQGNSA. This CDR3 comprises 15 residues. The CDR3 sequence: CASSLAPSSNQPQHF. For the CDR3, the DNA is TGTGCCAGCAGCCTAGCGCCGAGTAGCAATCAGCCCCAGCATTTT.

V and J are TRBV7-2 and TRBJ2-5; the D gene is possibly TRBD2 (7 bases). This CDR3 is 14 amino acids long. Trimming left V 2 bases short and J 4 bases short, with 11 bases between. Germline assignment: CDR1 SGHTA and CDR2 FQGNSA. The chain's CDR3 is CASSLKGGLETQYF. CDR3 bases: TGTGCCAGCAGCTTAAAGGGGGGGTTAGAGACCCAGTACTTC.

The J gene is TRBJ1-6, the V gene TRBV18, with a weak D call TRBD1 (5 bases). V gave up 2 bases and J gave up 6 bases, with 11 bases separating them. Germline V lookup: CDR1 KGHSH, CDR2 LQKENI. The CDR3 length is 15 residues. This chain's CDR3 is CASSPSQGLNSPLHF. CDR3 DNA sequence: TGTGCCAGCTCACCAAGCCAGGGTCTTAATTCACCCCTCCACTTT. Variable domain in full (rest from reference TRBV18 and TRBJ1-6): NAGVMQNPRHLVRRRGQEARLRCSPMKGHSHVYWYRQLPEEGLKFMVYLQKENIIDESGMPKERFSAEFPKEGPSILRIQQVVRGDSAAYFCASSPSQGLNSPLHFGNGTRLTVT.

The rearrangement links TRBV10-3 to TRBJ1-4; tentatively, D is TRBD1 (5 bases). The CDR3 length is 16 residues. Per the germline V gene, CDR1 is ENHRY and CDR2 is SYGVKD. Trimming removed 7 bases from V and 5 bases from J, with 20 bases in between. The CDR3 region has the DNA TGTGCCATCAAAGGCGGGTCCGGGACTGAAAATGAAAAACTGTTTTTT. It translates to CAIKGGSGTENEKLFF.

The J gene is TRBJ2-7, the V gene TRBV19, with TRBD2 as a possible D gene (5 bases). The CDR3 totals 13 residues. Germline CDR1 is LNHDA and CDR2 is SQIVND (reference sequence). Trimming pared 6 bases from V and 3 bases from J, leaving 12 bases between. DNA for the CDR3: TGTGCCAGTAGCCCAAGCGGACTCTACGAGCAGTACTTC. This sequence encodes CASSPSGLYEQYF.

DNA of the CDR3: TGTGCCATCAGTGACGCTTGGACTAGCGGTTACAATGAGCAGTTCTTC. Translated: CAISDAWTSGYNEQFF. The rearrangement uses TRBV10-3 and TRBJ2-1, with 10 bases aligning to TRBD2. This CDR3 contains 16 residues. Germline lookup yields CDR1 ENHRY and CDR2 SYGVKD. J was trimmed by 4 bases and V by 3 bases; bases with no gene match: 6.

The V call is TRBV30, the J call TRBJ1-3; tentatively, D is TRBD1 (5 bases). Looked up from germline, CDR1 is GTSNPN and CDR2 is SVGIG (reference sequence). The V gene lost 5 bases and the J gene lost 0 bases, with 23 bases spanning the gap. The CDR3 loop spans 18 amino acids. The chain's CDR3 is CAWDRPYARGNSGNTIYF. In DNA, the CDR3 is TGTGCCTGGGACAGACCGTACGCCCGGGGAAACTCTGGAAACACCATATATTTT.

The chain carries TRBV2 and TRBJ2-1; tentatively, D is TRBD2 (7 bases). This CDR3 comprises 12 residues. Per germline, CDR1 SNHLY and CDR2 FYNNEI. V was trimmed by 3 bases and J by 9 bases, leaving 9 bases between them. CDR3 coding DNA: TGTGCCAGCAGTGAGGGAGGGGGTGAGCAGTTCTTC. This encodes CASSEGGGEQFF.

This rearrangement joins TRBV16 to TRBJ1-2; 8 positions agree with TRBD1. The germline CDR1 and CDR2 sequences are KGHSY and FQNENV. V dropped 0 bases and J dropped 6; count of bases not matched to a gene: 3. The length of the CDR3 is 14 residues. CDR3 residues: CASSQSGRGHGYTF. The CDR3 DNA reads as TGTGCCAGCAGCCAATCGGGCAGGGGGCATGGCTACACCTTC.

The chain links TRBV29-1 to TRBJ2-5, with D perhaps matching TRBD1 (7 bases). CDR1 and CDR2 from the germline V gene are SQVTM and ANQGSEA. The CDR3 contains 16 residues. V lost 0 bases and J lost 2, with 16 bases in between. As DNA, the CDR3 is TGCAGCGTTGAAGATCAGGCAGGGGGGAGGCAAGAGACCCAGTACTTC. Translated, it gives CSVEDQAGGRQETQYF.

V is TRBV7-2 and J is TRBJ2-3, with D uncertain. The ends were cut back, 6 bases at V and 0 bases at J, with 16 bases in the middle. Germline CDR1 reads SGHTA; CDR2 reads FQGNSA. CDR3 length equals 16 residues. The CDR3 DNA sequence: TGTGCCAGCAGTCTTATCCCGCTTCAGAGCACAGATACGCAGTATTTT. As protein: CASSLIPLQSTDTQYF.

This clone was seen only once. The chain carries TRBV7-2 and TRBJ2-1, with 12 positions matching TRBD1. The trim removed 6 bases at V and 7 bases at J, leaving 10 bases unmatched. The germline V gene encodes CDR1 SGHTA and CDR2 FQGNSA. This CDR3 has 16 residues. CDR3 nucleotides: TGTGCCAGCAGGCCCGGATGGGGACAGGGGGCAAATGAGCAGTTCTTC. Its protein is CASRPGWGQGANEQFF.

V gene TRBV19 combines with J gene TRBJ2-1, with 7 bases aligning to TRBD1. The CDR3 has 15 residues. After removal of 0 bases from V and 7 bases from J, the junction contained 6 bases not matched to a gene. In germline, CDR1 is LNHDA, CDR2 SQIVND (reference sequence). This CDR3 reads CASSIETTGANEQFF. For the CDR3, the DNA is TGTGCCAGTAGTATAGAAACAACAGGGGCGAATGAGCAGTTCTTC.

The chain uses TRBV7-9 and TRBJ2-5; 11 nucleotides match TRBD1. Germline values: CDR1 SEHNR, CDR2 FQNEAQ (reference sequence). V was clipped by 5 bases and J by 4 bases; unmatched bases: 6. This CDR3 contains 15 residues. The CDR3 here is CASSPVGQGAETQYF. Written as DNA, the CDR3 is TGTGCCAGCAGCCCCGTCGGACAGGGGGCAGAGACCCAGTACTTC.

The J gene is TRBJ2-3, the V gene TRBV18, with 9 positions matching TRBD1. This CDR3 has 15 amino acids. The germline gives CDR1 KGHSH, CDR2 LQKENI. V was clipped by 1 base and J by 3 bases; unmatched bases: 2. Written as DNA, the CDR3 is TGTGCCAGCTCACCACTTGGACAGGGGACAGATACGCAGTATTTT. Residues: CASSPLGQGTDTQYF.

In DNA, the CDR3 is TGCGCCAGCAGCCTCGGACAGGCGAACACCGGGGAGCTGTTTTTT. It yields the protein CASSLGQANTGELFF. The V call is TRBV4-3, the J call TRBJ2-2, with 7 bases fitting TRBD1. The V and J ends lost 4 bases and 0 bases, in that order; junction bases with no gene match: 2. Germline lookup yields CDR1 LGHNA and CDR2 YSLEER. The CDR3 runs to 15 residues.

About this clone itself: The sample holds other DNA sequences that translate to the same CDR3. The rearrangement uses TRBV10-3 and TRBJ1-5; D unclear. This CDR3 comprises 14 residues. Germline V gene sequence: CDR1 ENHRY, CDR2 SYGVKD. V lost 0 bases and J 0 bases, leaving 3 bases between the germline ends. CDR3 in DNA: TGTGCCATCAGTGAGTCATATAGCAATCAGCCCCAGCATTTT. This translates into CAISESYSNQPQHF.